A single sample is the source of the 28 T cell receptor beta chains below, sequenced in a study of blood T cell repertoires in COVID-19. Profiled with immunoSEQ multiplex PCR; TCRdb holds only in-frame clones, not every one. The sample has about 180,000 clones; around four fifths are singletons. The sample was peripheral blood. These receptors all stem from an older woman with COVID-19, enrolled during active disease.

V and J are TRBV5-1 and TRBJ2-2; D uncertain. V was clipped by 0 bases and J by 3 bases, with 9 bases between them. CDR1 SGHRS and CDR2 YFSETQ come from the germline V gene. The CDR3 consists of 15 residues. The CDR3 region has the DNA TGCGCCAGCAGCTTGGAGTGGCTGGACACCGGGGAGCTGTTTTTT. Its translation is CASSLEWLDTGELFF.

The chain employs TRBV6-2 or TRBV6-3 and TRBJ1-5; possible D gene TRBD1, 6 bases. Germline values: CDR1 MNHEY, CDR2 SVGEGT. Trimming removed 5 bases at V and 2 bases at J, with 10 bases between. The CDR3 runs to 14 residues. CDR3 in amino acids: CASSPTGGNQPQHF. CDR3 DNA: TGTGCCAGCAGTCCGACAGGAGGCAATCAGCCCCAGCATTTT.

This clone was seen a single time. The CDR3 loop is CASSLTEYEQYF. The CDR3 DNA follows: TGTGCCAGCTCACTGACAGAGTACGAGCAGTACTTC. The chain joins TRBV18 to TRBJ2-7; a weak D match, TRBD1 (5 bases). Trimming stripped 4 bases from V and 4 bases from J, with 8 bases between. This CDR3 spans 12 amino acids. From germline, CDR1 is KGHSH and CDR2 LQKENI. Complete variable domain (other parts from reference TRBV18 and TRBJ2-7): NAGVMQNPRHLVRRRGQEARLRCSPMKGHSHVYWYRQLPEEGLKFMVYLQKENIIDESGMPKERFSAEFPKEGPSILRIQQVVRGDSAAYFCASSLTEYEQYFGPGTRLTVT.

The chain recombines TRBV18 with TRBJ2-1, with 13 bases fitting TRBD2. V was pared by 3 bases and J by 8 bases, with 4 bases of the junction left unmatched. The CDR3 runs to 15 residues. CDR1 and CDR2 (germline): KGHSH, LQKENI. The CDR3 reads CASSPGLAGSYEQFF. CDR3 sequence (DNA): TGTGCCAGCTCACCGGGACTAGCGGGATCATATGAGCAGTTCTTC.

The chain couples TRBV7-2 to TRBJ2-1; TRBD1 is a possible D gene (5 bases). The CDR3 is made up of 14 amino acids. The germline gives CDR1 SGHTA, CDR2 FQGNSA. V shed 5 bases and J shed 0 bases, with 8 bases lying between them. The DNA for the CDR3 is TGTGCCAGCAGCGGGGCGAGCTCCTACAATGAGCAGTTCTTC. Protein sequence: CASSGASSYNEQFF.

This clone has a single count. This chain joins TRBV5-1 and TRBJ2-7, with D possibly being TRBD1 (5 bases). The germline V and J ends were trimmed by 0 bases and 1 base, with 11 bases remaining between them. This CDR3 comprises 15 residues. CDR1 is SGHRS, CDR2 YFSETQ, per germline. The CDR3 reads CASSLDGRASYEQYF. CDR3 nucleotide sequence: TGCGCCAGCAGCTTGGACGGCAGGGCTTCCTACGAGCAGTACTTC.

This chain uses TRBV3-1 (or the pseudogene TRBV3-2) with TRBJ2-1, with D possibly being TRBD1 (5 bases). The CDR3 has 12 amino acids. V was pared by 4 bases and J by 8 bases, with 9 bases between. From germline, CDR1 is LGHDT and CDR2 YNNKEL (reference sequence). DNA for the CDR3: TGTGCCAGCAGCCCCCTAGGGGATGAGCAGTTCTTC. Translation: CASSPLGDEQFF.

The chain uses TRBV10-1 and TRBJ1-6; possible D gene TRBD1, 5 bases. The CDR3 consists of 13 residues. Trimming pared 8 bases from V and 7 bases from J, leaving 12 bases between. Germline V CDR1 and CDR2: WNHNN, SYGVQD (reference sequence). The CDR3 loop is CASSDSLNSPLHF. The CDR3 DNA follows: TGCGCCAGCTCAGACAGCTTGAATTCACCCCTCCACTTT.

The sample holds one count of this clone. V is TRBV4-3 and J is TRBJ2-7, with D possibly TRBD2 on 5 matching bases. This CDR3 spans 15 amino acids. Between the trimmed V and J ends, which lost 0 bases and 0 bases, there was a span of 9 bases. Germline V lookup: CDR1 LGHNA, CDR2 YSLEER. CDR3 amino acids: CASSQEEGYSYEQYF. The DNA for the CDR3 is TGCGCCAGCAGCCAAGAAGAGGGCTACTCCTACGAGCAGTACTTC.

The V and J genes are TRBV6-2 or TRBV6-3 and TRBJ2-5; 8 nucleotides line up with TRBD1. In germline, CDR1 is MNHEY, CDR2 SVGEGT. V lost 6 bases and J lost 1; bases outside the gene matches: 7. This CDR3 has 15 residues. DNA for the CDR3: TGTGCCAGCAGCACGGGACAGGCTTTCCAAGAGACCCAGTACTTC. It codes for CASSTGQAFQETQYF.

The CDR3 coding sequence is TGTGCCAGCAGCACAGACACAGGGAACACCGGGGAGCTGTTTTTT. This codes for CASSTDTGNTGELFF. The rearrangement joins TRBV5-6 to TRBJ2-2; possible D gene TRBD1, 5 bases. The germline V gene has CDR1 SGHDT and CDR2 YYEEEE. CDR3 length: 15 amino acids. V was pared by 4 bases and J by 1 base, with 11 bases between.

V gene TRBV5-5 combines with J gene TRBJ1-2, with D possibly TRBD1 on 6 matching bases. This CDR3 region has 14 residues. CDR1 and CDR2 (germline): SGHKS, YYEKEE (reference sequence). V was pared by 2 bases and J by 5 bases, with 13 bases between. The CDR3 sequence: CASSFSNGQYGYTF. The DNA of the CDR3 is TGTGCCAGCAGCTTCTCTAACGGACAGTATGGCTACACCTTC.

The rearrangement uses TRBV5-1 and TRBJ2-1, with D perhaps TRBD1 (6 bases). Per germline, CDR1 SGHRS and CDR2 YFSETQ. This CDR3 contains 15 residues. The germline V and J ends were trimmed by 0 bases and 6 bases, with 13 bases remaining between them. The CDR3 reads CASSLESAGANEQFF. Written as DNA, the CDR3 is TGCGCCAGCAGCTTGGAAAGTGCAGGGGCCAATGAGCAGTTCTTC. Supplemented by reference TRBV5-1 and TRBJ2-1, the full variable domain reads KAGVTQTPRYLIKTRGQQVTLSCSPISGHRSVSWYQQTPGQGLQFLFEYFSETQRNKGNFPGRFSGRQFSNSRSEMNVSTLELGDSALYLCASSLESAGANEQFFGPGTRLTVL.

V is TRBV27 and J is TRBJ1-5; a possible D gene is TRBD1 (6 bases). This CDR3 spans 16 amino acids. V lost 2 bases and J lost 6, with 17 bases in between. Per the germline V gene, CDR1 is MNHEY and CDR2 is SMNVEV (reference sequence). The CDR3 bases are TGTGCCAGCAGTTTAAGGGGGAGAGATTTAGGTCAGCCCCAGCATTTT. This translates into CASSLRGRDLGQPQHF.

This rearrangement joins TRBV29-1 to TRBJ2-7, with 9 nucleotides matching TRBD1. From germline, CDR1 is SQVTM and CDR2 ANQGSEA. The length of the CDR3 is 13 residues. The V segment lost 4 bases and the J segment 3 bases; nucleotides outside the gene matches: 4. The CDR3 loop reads CSVAGTGIYEQYF. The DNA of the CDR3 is TGCAGCGTTGCCGGGACAGGGATCTACGAGCAGTACTTC.

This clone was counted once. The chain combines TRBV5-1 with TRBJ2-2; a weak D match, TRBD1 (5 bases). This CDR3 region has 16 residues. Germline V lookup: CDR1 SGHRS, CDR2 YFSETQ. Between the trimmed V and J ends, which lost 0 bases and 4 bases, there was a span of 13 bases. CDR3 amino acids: CASSLGARAGTGELFF. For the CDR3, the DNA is TGCGCCAGCAGCTTGGGAGCCAGGGCTGGCACCGGGGAGCTGTTTTTT.

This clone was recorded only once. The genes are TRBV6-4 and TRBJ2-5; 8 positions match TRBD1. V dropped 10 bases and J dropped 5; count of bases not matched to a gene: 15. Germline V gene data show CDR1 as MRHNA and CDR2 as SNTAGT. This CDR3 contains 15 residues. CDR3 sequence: CAILPRGRFLETQYF. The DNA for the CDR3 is TGTGCCATCTTACCCAGGGGGCGCTTTCTCGAGACCCAGTACTTC.

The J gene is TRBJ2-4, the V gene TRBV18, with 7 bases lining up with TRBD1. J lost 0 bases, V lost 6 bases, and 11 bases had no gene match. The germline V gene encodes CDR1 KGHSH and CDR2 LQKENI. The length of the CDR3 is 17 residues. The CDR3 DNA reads TGTGCCAGCTCCCAGATTGGACAGGCCCTAGCCAAAAACATTCAGTACTTC. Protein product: CASSQIGQALAKNIQYF.

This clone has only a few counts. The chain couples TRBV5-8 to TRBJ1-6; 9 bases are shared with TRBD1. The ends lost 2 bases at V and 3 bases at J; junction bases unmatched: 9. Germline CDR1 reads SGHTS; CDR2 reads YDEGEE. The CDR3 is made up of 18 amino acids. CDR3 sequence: CASSFETGTGYYNSPLHF. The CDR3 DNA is TGTGCCAGCAGCTTCGAGACCGGGACAGGGTACTATAATTCACCCCTCCACTTT.

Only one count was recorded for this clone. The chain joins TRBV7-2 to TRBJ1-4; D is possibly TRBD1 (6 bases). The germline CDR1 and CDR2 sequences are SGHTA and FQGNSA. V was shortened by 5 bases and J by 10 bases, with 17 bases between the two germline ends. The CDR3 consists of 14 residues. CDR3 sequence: CASSTTGKGGKLFF. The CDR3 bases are TGTGCCAGCAGCACGACAGGAAAGGGTGGAAAACTGTTTTTT. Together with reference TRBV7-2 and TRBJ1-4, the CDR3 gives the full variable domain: GAGVSQSPSNKVTEKGKDVELRCDPISGHTALYWYRQSLGQGLEFLIYFQGNSAPDKSGLPSDRFSAERTGGSVSTLTIQRTQQEDSAVYLCASSTTGKGGKLFFGSGTQLSVL.

For the CDR3, the DNA is TGTGCCAGCAGCTTCCTAGGAGGGGACAATGAGCAGTTCTTC. Its translation is CASSFLGGDNEQFF. The chain joins TRBV3-1 (or the pseudogene TRBV3-2) to TRBJ2-1; D is possibly TRBD2 (6 bases). In germline, CDR1 is LGHDT, CDR2 YNNKEL (reference sequence). CDR3 length: 14 amino acids. Trimming shortened V by 5 bases and J by 5 bases, and 13 bases separated the two germline ends.

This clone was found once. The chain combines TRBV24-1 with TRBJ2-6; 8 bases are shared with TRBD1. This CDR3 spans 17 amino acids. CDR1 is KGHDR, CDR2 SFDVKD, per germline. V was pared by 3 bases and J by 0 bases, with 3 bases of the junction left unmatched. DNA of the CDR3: TGTGCCACCAGTGATAGTGACAGGGGCTCTGGGGCCAACGTCCTGACTTTC. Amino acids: CATSDSDRGSGANVLTF.

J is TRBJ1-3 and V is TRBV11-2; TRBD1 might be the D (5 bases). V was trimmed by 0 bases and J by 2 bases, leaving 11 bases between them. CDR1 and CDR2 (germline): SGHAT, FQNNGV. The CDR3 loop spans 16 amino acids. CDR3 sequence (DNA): TGTGCCAGCAGCTTAGATCAGGCAGGGACTGGAAACACCATATATTTT. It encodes CASSLDQAGTGNTIYF. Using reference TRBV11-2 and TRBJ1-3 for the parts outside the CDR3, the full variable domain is EAGVAQSPRYKIIEKRQSVAFWCNPISGHATLYWYQQILGQGPKLLIQFQNNGVVDDSQLPKDRFSAERLKGVDSTLKIQPAKLEDSAVYLCASSLDQAGTGNTIYFGEGSWLTVV.

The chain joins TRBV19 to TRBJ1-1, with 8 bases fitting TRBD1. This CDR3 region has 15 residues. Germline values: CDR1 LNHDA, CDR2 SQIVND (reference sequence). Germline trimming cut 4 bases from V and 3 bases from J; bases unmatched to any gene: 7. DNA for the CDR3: TGTGCCAGTAGTACCCCGGGGACAGGCGACACTGAAGCTTTCTTT. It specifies CASSTPGTGDTEAFF.

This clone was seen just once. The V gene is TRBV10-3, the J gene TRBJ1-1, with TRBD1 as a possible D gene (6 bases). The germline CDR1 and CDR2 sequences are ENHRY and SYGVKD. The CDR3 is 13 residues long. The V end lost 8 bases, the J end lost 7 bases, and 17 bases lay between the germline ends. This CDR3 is CAIRVGQTSEAFF. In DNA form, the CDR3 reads TGTGCCATCCGTGTCGGACAGACGAGTGAAGCTTTCTTT.

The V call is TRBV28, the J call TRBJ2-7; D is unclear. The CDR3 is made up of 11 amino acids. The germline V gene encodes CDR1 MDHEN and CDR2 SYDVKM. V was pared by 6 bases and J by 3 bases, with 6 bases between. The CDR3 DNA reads TGTGCCAGCAGCCTTATCTACGAGCAGTACTTC. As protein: CASSLIYEQYF.

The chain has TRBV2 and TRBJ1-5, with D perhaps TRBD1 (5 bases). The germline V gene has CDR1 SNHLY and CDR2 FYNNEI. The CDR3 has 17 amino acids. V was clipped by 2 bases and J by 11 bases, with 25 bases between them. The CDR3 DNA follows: TGTGCCAGCAGTGAATTGGGCGGGACCACCCGGATTCGTACCCAGCATTTT. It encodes CASSELGGTTRIRTQHF. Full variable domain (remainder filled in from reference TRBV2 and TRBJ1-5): EPEVTQTPSHQVTQMGQEVILRCVPISNHLYFYWYRQILGQKVEFLVSFYNNEISEKSEIFDDQFSVERPDGSNFTLKIRSTKLEDSAMYFCASSELGGTTRIRTQHFGDGTRLSIL.

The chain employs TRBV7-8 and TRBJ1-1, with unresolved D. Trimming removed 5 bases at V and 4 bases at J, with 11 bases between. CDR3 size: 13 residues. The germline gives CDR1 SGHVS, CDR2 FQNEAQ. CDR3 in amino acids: CASSSRAGTEAFF. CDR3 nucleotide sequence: TGTGCCAGCAGCAGCAGAGCGGGCACTGAAGCTTTCTTT.